The 27 T cell receptor beta chains in this list originate from one sample, sequenced in a study of shared clonotypes between healthy human individuals. Clones were read by immunoSEQ multiplex PCR, and TCRdb kept only the in-frame ones, dropping some. Altogether some 2.4 million clones are present, 93% being singletons, with the ten largest covering around 0.37%. Source material: naive CD4+ T cells from PBMCs. Subset noted: CD45RA+ positively selected. Receptors were obtained from a man aged 18 to 35 in good health. Some clones in this sample may be carry-over from other donors' samples.

This clone turned up a few times. J is TRBJ1-1 and V is TRBV7-9, with 9 bases fitting TRBD1. The CDR3 extends over 17 amino acids. The junction had 13 bases not matched to a gene; V was cut back by 2 bases and J by 6 bases. The germline V gene encodes CDR1 SEHNR and CDR2 FQNEAQ (reference sequence). DNA for the CDR3: TGTGCCAGCAGCTTATCGTGGACAGGGGAGGGCATCCCTGAAGCTTTCTTT. Protein sequence: CASSLSWTGEGIPEAFF.

This clone was recorded once. The rearrangement uses TRBV7-2 and TRBJ2-1; D is ambiguous. The germline V gene has CDR1 SGHTA and CDR2 FQGNSA. This CDR3 region has 16 residues. Trimming took 5 bases from V and 8 from J, leaving 22 bases between them. CDR3 nucleotide sequence: TGTGCCAGCAGCAAAAGCGTACTCCGCGTAGGGCATGAGCAGTTCTTC. Its translation is CASSKSVLRVGHEQFF.

The chain links TRBV18 to TRBJ2-2; 8 bases align to TRBD1. The CDR3 is 14 residues long. V was pared by 5 bases and J by 3 bases, with 2 bases of the junction left unmatched. The germline V gene encodes CDR1 KGHSH and CDR2 LQKENI. For the CDR3, the DNA is TGTGCCAGCTCAGTGACAGGGGACACCGGGGAGCTGTTTTTT. Its protein product is CASSVTGDTGELFF.

Concerning this clone itself: The sample has other DNA sequences that encode this CDR3 too. CDR3 nucleotide sequence: TGCGCCAGCAGCCTTGACACCGGAAACACCATATATTTT. Its protein is CASSLDTGNTIYF. V usage is TRBV5-1 and J usage is TRBJ1-3; no clear D. The V gene lost 4 bases and the J gene lost 4 bases, with 9 bases spanning the gap. The CDR3 is 13 residues long. Germline V gives CDR1 SGHRS, CDR2 YFSETQ.

The chain uses TRBV18 and TRBJ1-1; 9 bases agree with TRBD1. CDR1 is KGHSH and CDR2 is LQKENI in the germline V gene. The V gene end was trimmed by 4 bases and the J gene end by 4 bases; junction bases not matched to a gene: 7. The length of the CDR3 is 15 residues. CDR3 loop: CASSLGQGYITEAFF. Here the CDR3 DNA reads TGTGCCAGCTCACTCGGACAGGGGTACATCACTGAAGCTTTCTTT.

The V call is TRBV27, the J call TRBJ2-6; tentatively, D is TRBD1 (5 bases). CDR3 length: 20 amino acids. V lost 3 bases to trimming and J lost 2 bases, with 23 bases between them. The V gene's germline CDR1 is MNHEY and CDR2 SMNVEV (reference sequence). CDR3 nucleotide sequence: TGTGCCAGCAGTTTCCAGCCGCCGGCAGGGTACGCACCTGGGGCCAACGTCCTGACTTTC. This encodes CASSFQPPAGYAPGANVLTF.

The chain carries TRBV18 and TRBJ1-1, with TRBD1 as a possible D gene (6 bases). The germline V gene has CDR1 KGHSH and CDR2 LQKENI. The CDR3 has 15 residues. Trimming removed 2 bases from V and 4 bases from J, with 14 bases in between. CDR3 sequence reads: CASSPSGGGSTEAFF. DNA for the CDR3: TGTGCCAGCTCACCATCCGGAGGGGGGAGCACTGAAGCTTTCTTT.

The V call is TRBV27, the J call TRBJ1-6; TRBD1 agrees at 9 bases. CDR1 is MNHEY, CDR2 SMNVEV, per germline (reference sequence). The CDR3 has 19 amino acids. J was trimmed by 6 bases and V by 1 base; bases with no gene match: 13. As DNA, the CDR3 is TGTGCCAGCAGTTTATTTCGTGTACGCGGGACAGGGCTTAATTCACCCCTCCACTTT. Its translation is CASSLFRVRGTGLNSPLHF.

CDR3 residues: CASSPVDGTEAFF. The CDR3 DNA is TGTGCCAGCTCACCCGTGGATGGCACTGAAGCTTTCTTT. The gene calls are TRBV18 and TRBJ1-1; the D is unclear. The germline V and J ends were trimmed by 3 bases and 4 bases, with 9 bases remaining between them. The CDR3 totals 13 residues. Germline assignment: CDR1 KGHSH and CDR2 LQKENI.

The CDR3 DNA is TGCGCCAGCAGCGTACAGGGCCTACAAGAGACCCAGTACTTC. It codes for CASSVQGLQETQYF. The chain carries TRBV5-1 and TRBJ2-5, with D possibly matching TRBD1 (6 bases). Trimming shortened V by 4 bases and J by 2 bases, and 12 bases separated the two germline ends. Germline CDR1 reads SGHRS; CDR2 reads YFSETQ. The CDR3 totals 14 residues.

The chain combines TRBV10-1 with TRBJ2-1, with 8 bases fitting TRBD2. Trimming at V came to 10 bases and at J to 8 bases, leaving 19 bases not matched to a gene. Germline V lookup: CDR1 WNHNN, CDR2 SYGVQD (reference sequence). The CDR3 runs 16 residues. This CDR3 reads CAILRGAGGLCDEQFF. The CDR3 nucleotides read TGCGCCATTTTGAGGGGCGCGGGAGGTTTATGTGATGAGCAGTTCTTC.

The chain links TRBV7-2 to TRBJ2-7; D is ambiguous. The CDR3 extends over 14 amino acids. The germline V and J ends were trimmed by 2 bases and 6 bases, with 14 bases remaining between them. Germline CDR1 SGHTA, CDR2 FQGNSA. CDR3 DNA sequence: TGTGCCAGCAGCTTAAAGTCCTCTCGTTCCGAGCAGTACTTC. Protein: CASSLKSSRSEQYF.

This rearrangement joins TRBV7-9 to TRBJ2-7; TRBD2 might be the D (5 bases). The CDR3 is made up of 12 amino acids. Germline CDR1 SEHNR, CDR2 FQNEAQ (reference sequence). V was cut by 4 bases and J by 5 bases, with 9 bases left in between. As DNA, the CDR3 is TGTGCCAGCAGCTCAGAGGGTAACGAGCAGTACTTC. Its translation: CASSSEGNEQYF.

V gene TRBV18 combines with J gene TRBJ2-7, with TRBD1 matching 8 bases. CDR3 length: 15 amino acids. The germline V gene has CDR1 KGHSH and CDR2 LQKENI. V was pared by 5 bases and J by 2 bases, with 8 bases of the junction left unmatched. CDR3 DNA sequence: TGTGCCAGCTCAAAGGGACAGGAACGAGCCTACGAGCAGTACTTC. Residues: CASSKGQERAYEQYF. The full variable domain, with the rest looked up from reference TRBV18 and TRBJ2-7, is NAGVMQNPRHLVRRRGQEARLRCSPMKGHSHVYWYRQLPEEGLKFMVYLQKENIIDESGMPKERFSAEFPKEGPSILRIQQVVRGDSAAYFCASSKGQERAYEQYFGPGTRLTVT.

A word on this clone: At one end the junction does not follow the germline gene, possibly because of a read error. This chain connects TRBV4-1 to TRBJ2-3, with 7 bases that match TRBD2. This CDR3 contains 16 residues. Germline-derived CDR1 and CDR2 are MGHRA and YSYEKL. CDR3 bases: TGCGCCGGCAGCCGAAGCTCGGGAGGTATGACAGATACGCAGTATTTT. Translated, it gives CAGSRSSGGMTDTQYF.

V usage is TRBV5-1 and J usage is TRBJ1-3, with D possibly matching TRBD1 (5 bases). This CDR3 contains 15 residues. The germline gives CDR1 SGHRS, CDR2 YFSETQ. V gave up 2 bases and J gave up 0 bases, with 9 bases separating them. CDR3 in DNA: TGCGCCAGCAGCTTACTCGGGACCTCTGGAAACACCATATATTTT. It is translated as CASSLLGTSGNTIYF.

This rearrangement joins TRBV14 to TRBJ1-4; 10 bases fit TRBD1. This CDR3 has 16 amino acids. Germline CDR1 and CDR2: SGHDN and FVKESK. With V trimmed by 3 bases and J by 7 bases, 8 bases remained unmatched. Here the CDR3 reads CASSHEAGTGVEKLFF. The DNA for the CDR3 is TGTGCCAGCAGCCATGAAGCCGGGACAGGGGTTGAAAAACTGTTTTTT. Combining the CDR3 with reference TRBV14 and TRBJ1-4 gives the whole variable domain EAGVTQFPSHSVIEKGQTVTLRCDPISGHDNLYWYRRVMGKEIKFLLHFVKESKQDESGMPNNRFLAERTGGTYSTLKVQPAELEDSGVYFCASSHEAGTGVEKLFFGSGTQLSVL.

The J gene is TRBJ2-1, the V gene TRBV2; the D gene is possibly TRBD2 (6 bases). The CDR3 runs to 12 residues. Germline V CDR1 and CDR2: SNHLY, FYNNEI. V was pared by 5 bases and J by 9 bases, with 11 bases between. The CDR3 sequence: CASSRDSGEQFF. As DNA, the CDR3 is TGTGCCAGCAGTAGGGACTCTGGTGAGCAGTTCTTC.

This chain uses TRBV10-1 with TRBJ2-7; D not resolved. V was shortened by 8 bases and J by 0 bases, with 5 bases between the two germline ends. The CDR3 covers 11 residues. Germline lookup yields CDR1 WNHNN and CDR2 SYGVQD (reference sequence). CDR3 DNA: TGCGCCAGCCCCACCTCCTACGAGCAGTACTTC. Protein sequence: CASPTSYEQYF.

Concerning this clone itself: In this CDR3 the conserved last residue, phenylalanine or tryptophan, is missing, so a read error is likely. This rearrangement joins TRBV4-3 to TRBJ2-7; D is unresolved. V lost 4 bases to trimming and J lost 0 bases, with 13 bases between them. The CDR3 sequence is 15 residues long. The germline gives CDR1 LGHNA, CDR2 YSLEER. Here the CDR3 reads CASSPRPGGSYEQYL. The DNA of the CDR3 is TGCGCCAGCAGCCCGCGGCCAGGCGGCTCCTACGAGCAGTACCTC.

The J gene is TRBJ2-7, the V gene TRBV7-9; tentative D call: TRBD2 (5 bases). Trimming took off 2 bases at V and 6 bases at J, with 11 bases between the two ends. CDR3 length: 13 residues. Per germline, CDR1 SEHNR and CDR2 FQNEAQ (reference sequence). CDR3 region: CASSLMDFFEQYF. For the CDR3, the DNA is TGTGCCAGCAGCTTAATGGACTTTTTCGAGCAGTACTTC.

The rearrangement uses TRBV7-3 and TRBJ2-1, with a weak D call TRBD2 (6 bases). The CDR3 loop spans 14 amino acids. CDR1 is SGHTA, CDR2 FQGTGA, per germline. Deletions cut 0 bases from V and 6 bases from J, with 9 bases between. The CDR3 here is CASSLTGGRNEQFF. CDR3 in DNA: TGTGCCAGCAGCTTAACGGGGGGTCGCAATGAGCAGTTCTTC.

The CDR3 is CATSTSYSNQPQHF. The CDR3 nucleotides are TGTGCCACCAGCACAAGTTATAGCAATCAGCCCCAGCATTTT. The genes are TRBV10-3 and TRBJ1-5; D remains unclear. Germline V gene data show CDR1 as ENHRY and CDR2 as SYGVKD. Trimming left V 10 bases short and J 0 bases short, with 13 bases between. The CDR3 totals 14 residues.

The chain is built from TRBV25-1 and TRBJ1-3; no clear D. The V gene's germline CDR1 is MGHDK and CDR2 SYGVNS. The CDR3 consists of 12 residues. V was shortened by 11 bases and J by 8 bases, with 16 bases between the two germline ends. The CDR3 reads CAPTTSLDTIYF. Here the CDR3 DNA reads TGTGCCCCCACGACCTCTTTGGACACCATATATTTT.

The chain carries TRBV19 and TRBJ2-3; the match to TRBD2 covers 12 bases. The CDR3 is made up of 17 amino acids. The germline CDR1 and CDR2 sequences are LNHDA and SQIVND (reference sequence). The V and J ends lost 0 bases and 7 bases, in that order; junction bases with no gene match: 8. CDR3 sequence reads: CASSIETTSGSTNTQYF. CDR3 DNA: TGTGCCAGTAGTATAGAGACGACTAGCGGGAGTACAAATACGCAGTATTTT.

The chain is built from TRBV6-5 and TRBJ2-2; tentative D call: TRBD2 (6 bases). The germline gives CDR1 MNHEY, CDR2 SVGAGI. This CDR3 has 16 residues. With 0 bases removed from V and 6 bases from J, the gap between germline ends came to 14 bases. The CDR3 coding sequence is TGTGCCAGCAGTTACTCGGGTAGCGGAGGTCCCGGGGAGCTGTTTTTT. Translating gives CASSYSGSGGPGELFF.

V and J are TRBV19 and TRBJ1-5, with D possibly TRBD1 on 5 matching bases. The CDR3 spans 15 residues. Between the trimmed V and J ends, which lost 8 bases and 3 bases, there was a span of 17 bases. Per the germline V gene, CDR1 is LNHDA and CDR2 is SQIVND (reference sequence). The CDR3: CASATTGLNNQPQHF. The CDR3, as DNA: TGTGCCAGTGCAACAACGGGACTCAACAATCAGCCCCAGCATTTT.